Sequencing of this TCR beta chain was carried out in a study of blood T cells in healthy people across ages. For the second PCR, which ran for about 7 to 12 cycles, a sample-barcoded 5' primer and a J-beta primer mix were used. TCRdb reprocessed the 5' RACE reads via MiXCR and lists one record per CDR3 protein. The repertoire holds about 1.4 million distinct CDR3 sequences, with approximately 63% as singletons. CDR3 length: 14 residues. CDR1 is SGHDT, CDR2 YYEEEE, per germline. The donors, aged roughly 6 to 90, were healthy Caucasians from Russia. The total RNA that was extracted per sample amounted to at least 5.5 micrograms.

This receptor was identified in a man aged 18 to 35 in good health. The chain has TRBV5-6 and TRBJ2-5, with D possibly being TRBD1 (6 bases). TRBJ2-7 explains the end of the DNA better; the J call may be wrong. Material: blood. CDR3: CASSTTHRVYEQYF. The CDR3 DNA is TGTGCCAGCAGCACGACCCACAGGGTCTACGAGCAGTACTTC.